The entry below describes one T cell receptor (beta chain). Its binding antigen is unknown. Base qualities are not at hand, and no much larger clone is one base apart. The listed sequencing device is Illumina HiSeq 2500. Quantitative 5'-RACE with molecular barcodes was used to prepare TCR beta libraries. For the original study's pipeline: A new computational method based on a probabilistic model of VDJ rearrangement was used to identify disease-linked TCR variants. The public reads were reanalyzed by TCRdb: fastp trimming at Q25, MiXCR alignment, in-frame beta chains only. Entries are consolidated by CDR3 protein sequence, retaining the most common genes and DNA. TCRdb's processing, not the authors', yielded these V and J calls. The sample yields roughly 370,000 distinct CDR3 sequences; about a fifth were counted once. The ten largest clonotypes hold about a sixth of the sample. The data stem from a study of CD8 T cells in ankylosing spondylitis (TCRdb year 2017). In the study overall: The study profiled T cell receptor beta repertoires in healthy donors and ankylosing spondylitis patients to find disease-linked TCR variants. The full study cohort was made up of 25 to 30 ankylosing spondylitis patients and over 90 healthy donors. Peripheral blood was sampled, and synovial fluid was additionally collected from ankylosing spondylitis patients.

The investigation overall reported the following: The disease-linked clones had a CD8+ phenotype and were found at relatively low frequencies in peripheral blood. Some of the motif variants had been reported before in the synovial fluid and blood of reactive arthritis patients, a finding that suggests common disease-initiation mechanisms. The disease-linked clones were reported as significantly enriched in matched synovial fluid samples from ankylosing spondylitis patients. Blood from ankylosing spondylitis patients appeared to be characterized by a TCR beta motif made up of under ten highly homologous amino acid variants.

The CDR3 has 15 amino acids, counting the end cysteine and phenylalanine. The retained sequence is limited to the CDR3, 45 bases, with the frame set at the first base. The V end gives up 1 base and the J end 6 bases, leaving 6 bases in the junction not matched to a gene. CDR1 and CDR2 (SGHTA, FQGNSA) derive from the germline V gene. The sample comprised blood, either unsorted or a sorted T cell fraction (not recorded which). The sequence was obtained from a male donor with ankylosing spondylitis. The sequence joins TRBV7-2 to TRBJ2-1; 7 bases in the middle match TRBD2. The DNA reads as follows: TGTGCCAGCAGCTTAGAGGCGGGAGAAGGCAATGAGCAGTTCTTC. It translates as CASSLEAGEGNEQFF.